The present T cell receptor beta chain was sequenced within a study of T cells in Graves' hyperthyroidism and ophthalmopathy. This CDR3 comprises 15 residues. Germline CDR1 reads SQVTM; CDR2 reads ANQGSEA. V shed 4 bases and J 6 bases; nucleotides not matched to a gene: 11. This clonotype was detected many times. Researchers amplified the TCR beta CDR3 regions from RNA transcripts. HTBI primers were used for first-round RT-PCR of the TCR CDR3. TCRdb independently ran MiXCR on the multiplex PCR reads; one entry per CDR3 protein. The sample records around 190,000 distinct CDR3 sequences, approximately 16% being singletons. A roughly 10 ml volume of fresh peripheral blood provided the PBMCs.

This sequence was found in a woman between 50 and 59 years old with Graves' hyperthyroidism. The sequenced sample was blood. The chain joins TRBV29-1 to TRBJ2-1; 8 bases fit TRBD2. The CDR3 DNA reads TGCAGCGTTGGGTCACAAGGGACTAGGGGCAATGAGCAGTTCTTC. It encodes CSVGSQGTRGNEQFF.